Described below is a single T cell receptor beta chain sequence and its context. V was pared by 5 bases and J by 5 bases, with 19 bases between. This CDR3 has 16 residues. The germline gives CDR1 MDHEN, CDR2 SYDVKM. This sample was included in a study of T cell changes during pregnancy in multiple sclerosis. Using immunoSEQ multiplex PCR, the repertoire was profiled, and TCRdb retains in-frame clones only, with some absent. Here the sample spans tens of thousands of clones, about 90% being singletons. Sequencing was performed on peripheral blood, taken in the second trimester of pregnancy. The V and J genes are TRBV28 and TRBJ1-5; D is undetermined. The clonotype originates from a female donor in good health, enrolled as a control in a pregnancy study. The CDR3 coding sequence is TGTGCCAGCAGTAGGATGGGTCTTTTGAGGGATCAGCCCCAGCATTTT. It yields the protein CASSRMGLLRDQPQHF.